The sequence of this T cell receptor beta chain was determined in a study of blood T cell repertoires in COVID-19 (dated by TCRdb to about 2020). Regarding the research as a whole: Samples from collaborators originated in the United States, Italy and Spain and spanned both the acute and convalescent phases of COVID-19. The prospective study material was composed of cDNA or gDNA derived from T cells, B-cell-depleted T cells, or PBMCs. Deeply sampled blood TCRbeta repertoires from subjects exposed to, actively infected with, or recovered from COVID-19 were included in the dataset. The repertoires were released in a freely available public database intended as a resource for research on the immune response to SARS-CoV-2. Samples were obtained from the ongoing ImmuneRACE study (first 160 participants) and from 950 to 1,500 subjects provided by 6 global collaborators. The sample metadata nearly always contained a de-identified subject ID, COVID-19 status, age in years and sex. Where available, HLA class I and class II types were taken from metadata supplied by the sample provider and were not determined by assay-based typing.

Results the study describes overall, beyond this receptor: The quantity of clinical and demographic metadata differed by source and by participant and was supplied without curation.

Details on this clone: The antigen it binds to is not known. No clone much larger than this one lies a single base away; base qualities are absent.

Whole blood was collected in K2EDTA tubes by collaborating institutions according to the institutions' own protocols. For TCRbeta analysis, collaborator samples were shipped as frozen whole blood, as isolated PBMCs, or as DNA extracted from either sample type. TCRbeta CDR3 regions were amplified from genomic DNA by means of the immunoSEQ Assay, a bias-controlled multiplex PCR. The published analysis was carried out like this. Within the assay, amplification of reference gene primers was used to estimate how many nucleated cells each sample contained. To quantify the absolute abundance of each unique TCRbeta CDR3 rearrangement, sequence reads were collapsed and filtered. For each sample, productive Simpson clonality was calculated by taking the square root of Simpson's diversity index across productive rearrangements. TCRdb limited this immuneACCESS table to in-frame rearrangements with V and J called. A share of clones is missing; checked studies link under half to unresolved V genes, and the rest is unexplained. V and J calls and clone size are copied from that table; D and trimming were computed from the DNA. The sample yields fewer than 300,000 clones; approximately 87% were counted once. About 2.5% of the sample comes from the top ten.

Spanning cysteine to phenylalanine, the CDR3 consists of 17 amino acids. The retained sequence is limited to the CDR3, 51 bases, with the frame set at the first base. Via the germline V gene, CDR1 is SGDLS and CDR2 YYNGEE. Compared with germline, V lacks 0 bases and J lacks 4 bases; bases without a gene match: 11. Sequenced: peripheral blood. The receptor comes from a woman between 70 and 85 years old with active or convalescent COVID-19. Recombination linked TRBV9 to TRBJ2-7, with 9 middle bases fitting TRBD2. The CDR3 region: CASSVGSSGRILYEQYF. The nucleotide sequence is TGTGCCAGCAGCGTAGGGTCCAGCGGGAGGATACTTTACGAGCAGTACTTC.